These 26 T cell receptor beta chains share one sample of origin, sequenced in a study of blood T cell repertoires in COVID-19 (dated by TCRdb to the early 2020s). The method behind the library was the immunoSEQ multiplex PCR assay. Sourced from immuneACCESS, this table was stored by TCRdb with only in-frame sequences that have V and J called. A share of the clones is absent; for the studies checked, an unresolved V gene accounts for under half, and the remainder has no known explanation. This sample comprises some 150,000 clones, roughly nine tenths of them detected only once. The top ten hold 2.4% of the sample. Specimen: peripheral blood. These receptors were taken from a woman between 65 and 79 years old with acute or convalescent COVID-19.

V and J are TRBV4-3 and TRBJ1-2, with unresolved D. Germline V gene sequence: CDR1 LGHNA, CDR2 YSLEER. Between the trimmed V and J ends, which lost 3 bases and 7 bases, there was a span of 21 bases. The CDR3 is 16 residues long. CDR3 protein: CASSQRRIWEQGGYTF. The CDR3 coding sequence is TGCGCCAGCAGCCAGCGGAGGATCTGGGAACAAGGTGGCTACACCTTC.

CDR3: CASSESLPRETQYF. The CDR3 region has the DNA TGTGCCAGCAGTGAGTCCCTTCCCCGGGAGACCCAGTACTTC. The chain carries TRBV2 and TRBJ2-5; D call uncertain. Looked up from germline, CDR1 is SNHLY and CDR2 is FYNNEI. Deletions cut 3 bases from V and 5 bases from J, with 13 bases between. The CDR3 runs to 14 residues.

The chain employs TRBV3-1 (or the pseudogene TRBV3-2) and TRBJ2-3, with D unresolved. Between the trimmed V and J ends, which lost 1 base and 5 bases, there was a span of 4 bases. Germline CDR1 is LGHDT and CDR2 is YNNKEL (reference sequence). This CDR3 is built from 12 residues. The CDR3 reads CASSQAVDTQYF. As DNA, the CDR3 is TGTGCCAGCAGCCAAGCGGTAGATACGCAGTATTTT.

This clone is a singleton in its sample. This sequence joins TRBV6-1 and TRBJ1-3; perhaps TRBD1 as D (6 bases). V gave up 3 bases and J gave up 4 bases, with 16 bases separating them. This CDR3 has 16 amino acids. Germline values: CDR1 MNHNS, CDR2 SASEGT. The CDR3 spells CASSDAQDRFGNTIYF. DNA of the CDR3: TGTGCCAGCAGTGATGCCCAGGACAGATTCGGAAACACCATATATTTT.

This clone has just one count. The chain employs TRBV7-8 and TRBJ1-3; D is unclear. The CDR3 consists of 17 residues. CDR1 and CDR2 from the germline V gene are SGHVS and FQNEAQ. Trimming cost V 2 bases and J 0 bases, with 14 bases left between them. The CDR3 region is CASSLIARGSSGNTIYF. CDR3 coding DNA: TGTGCCAGCAGCTTAATCGCTCGGGGTAGCTCTGGAAACACCATATATTTT.

The J gene is TRBJ1-1, the V gene TRBV28; 8 bases are a match to TRBD1. V shed 4 bases and J 3 bases; nucleotides not matched to a gene: 4. Germline V lookup: CDR1 MDHEN, CDR2 SYDVKM. The CDR3 is 14 residues long. The CDR3 DNA is TGTGCCAGCAGTTCGGCAGGGGGCCACACTGAAGCTTTCTTT. Its translation is CASSSAGGHTEAFF.

V gene TRBV5-1 combines with J gene TRBJ1-2; 8 bases match TRBD1. After removal of 0 bases from V and 4 bases from J, the junction contained 5 bases not matched to a gene. CDR3 length equals 15 residues. Per germline, CDR1 SGHRS and CDR2 YFSETQ. The CDR3, as DNA: TGCGCCAGCAGCTTGGCCGAGGACAGGGTCTATGGCTACACCTTC. Translating it yields CASSLAEDRVYGYTF.

This chain connects TRBV3-1 (or the pseudogene TRBV3-2) to TRBJ1-3; D gene uncertain. CDR1 is LGHDT and CDR2 is YNNKEL in the germline V gene (reference sequence). The CDR3 is 12 amino acids. The V end lost 4 bases, the J end lost 8 bases, and 9 bases lay between the germline ends. The CDR3: CASSLAWDTIYF. CDR3 coding DNA: TGTGCCAGCAGCCTAGCGTGGGACACCATATATTTT.

The rearrangement joins TRBV18 to TRBJ2-5, with D tentatively TRBD1 (6 bases). V shed 0 bases and J shed 6 bases, with 8 bases lying between them. This CDR3 region has 13 residues. Germline lookup yields CDR1 KGHSH and CDR2 LQKENI. The CDR3 bases are TGTGCCAGCTCACCACCACAGGGACAGACCCAGTACTTC. The encoded protein is CASSPPQGQTQYF.

This sequence joins TRBV7-8 and TRBJ1-4, with a weak D call TRBD1 (6 bases). Germline-derived CDR1 and CDR2 are SGHVS and FQNEAQ. Trimming shortened V by 5 bases and J by 6 bases, and 22 bases separated the two germline ends. CDR3 length: 17 amino acids. In DNA form, the CDR3 reads TGTGCCAGCAGCCTTACACTTGAACAGGGACGGTATGAAAAACTGTTTTTT. It codes for CASSLTLEQGRYEKLFF.

There are a few counts of this clone. The chain has TRBV19 and TRBJ2-3; 10 bases line up with TRBD1. The length of the CDR3 is 16 residues. The germline V gene encodes CDR1 LNHDA and CDR2 SQIVND (reference sequence). V trimming: 6 bases; J trimming: 3 bases; junction bases outside the gene matches: 9. CDR3: CASSRTGTGETDTQYF. In DNA, the CDR3 is TGTGCCAGTAGCCGTACCGGGACAGGGGAAACAGATACGCAGTATTTT. Combining the CDR3 with reference TRBV19 and TRBJ2-3 gives the whole variable domain DGGITQSPKYLFRKEGQNVTLSCEQNLNHDAMYWYRQDPGQGLRLIYYSQIVNDFQKGDIAEGYSVSREKKESFPLTVTSAQKNPTAFYLCASSRTGTGETDTQYFGPGTRLTVL.

The chain has TRBV7-2 and TRBJ1-5; D might be TRBD1 (5 bases). The CDR3 is 15 residues long. Trimming took 0 bases from V and 3 from J, leaving 9 bases between them. CDR1 and CDR2 from the germline V gene are SGHTA and FQGNSA. CDR3 sequence (DNA): TGTGCCAGCAGCTTAGCGGGGGGATACAATCAGCCCCAGCATTTT. Translated, it gives CASSLAGGYNQPQHF.

The CDR3 region has the DNA TGTGCCAGCAGTTTTGGGGACAGGGCTTATTCTGGCTACACCTTC. Translated: CASSFGDRAYSGYTF. The chain is built from TRBV28 and TRBJ1-2, with 9 bases aligning to TRBD1. CDR3 length: 15 amino acids. Germline V gene sequence: CDR1 MDHEN, CDR2 SYDVKM. Losses at the gene ends were 3 bases for V and 7 bases for J; bases not matched to a gene: 9.

This clone showed up just a few times. This CDR3 is CASSIVGSLPNTEAFF. CDR3 in DNA: TGTGCCAGTAGTATAGTGGGCAGCCTACCGAACACTGAAGCTTTCTTT. The chain joins TRBV19 to TRBJ1-1; D is unresolved. This CDR3 spans 16 amino acids. Trimming cost V 1 base and J 1 base, with 13 bases left between them. From germline, CDR1 is LNHDA and CDR2 SQIVND (reference sequence).

CDR3 nucleotide sequence: TGTGCCAGCAGCCAAGAGGGGGGACAGCGGGATCAGCCCCAGCATTTT. It encodes CASSQEGGQRDQPQHF. The rearrangement joins TRBV4-2 to TRBJ1-5, with 7 bases matching TRBD1. The V and J ends lost 0 bases and 5 bases, in that order; junction bases with no gene match: 7. There are 16 residues in the CDR3. Germline CDR1 is LGHNA and CDR2 is YNFKEQ.

V is TRBV18 and J is TRBJ2-1; 7 positions match TRBD2. V shed 0 bases, J shed 0 bases, and the junction held 2 bases outside the gene matches. This CDR3 has 16 residues. Germline V lookup: CDR1 KGHSH, CDR2 LQKENI. The DNA of the CDR3 is TGTGCCAGCTCACCACCGGGCGGGAGCTCCTACAATGAGCAGTTCTTC. Translating gives CASSPPGGSSYNEQFF.

This chain joins TRBV7-6 and TRBJ2-2; D is unresolved. CDR3 length equals 15 residues. Between the trimmed V and J ends, which lost 5 bases and 3 bases, there was a span of 13 bases. The V gene's germline CDR1 is SGHVS and CDR2 FNYEAQ. The DNA for the CDR3 is TGTGCCAGCAGCCGGTTCGGTGGAGACACCGGGGAGCTGTTTTTT. Translating it yields CASSRFGGDTGELFF.

This clone came up once. The rearrangement uses TRBV2 and TRBJ1-5, with 9 bases aligning to TRBD1. This CDR3 spans 15 amino acids. With V trimmed by 6 bases and J by 4 bases, 7 bases remained unmatched. Germline CDR1 is SNHLY and CDR2 is FYNNEI. This CDR3 reads CASRGGTGYNQPQHF. The CDR3 DNA is TGTGCCAGCAGGGGAGGGACAGGGTATAATCAGCCCCAGCATTTT.

This rearrangement joins TRBV19 to TRBJ1-2; D gene uncertain. CDR1 is LNHDA, CDR2 SQIVND, per germline (reference sequence). This CDR3 spans 14 amino acids. Trimming left V 5 bases short and J 6 bases short, with 16 bases between. The DNA for the CDR3 is TGTGCCAGTAGTCCCGAGGGCGGGTTTGATGGCTACACCTTC. Protein: CASSPEGGFDGYTF.

This chain connects TRBV10-2 to TRBJ2-7, with 7 bases lining up with TRBD1. V was pared by 6 bases and J by 3 bases, with 5 bases of the junction left unmatched. CDR1 is WSHSY, CDR2 SAAADI, per germline. The CDR3 contains 13 residues. CDR3 sequence: CASRQTGHYEQYF. CDR3 bases: TGCGCCAGCAGACAGACAGGGCACTACGAGCAGTACTTC.

This sequence joins TRBV11-2 and TRBJ2-7; 10 bases align to TRBD1. Germline V CDR1 and CDR2: SGHAT, FQNNGV. The CDR3 runs to 15 residues. Losses at the gene ends were 3 bases for V and 3 bases for J; bases not matched to a gene: 5. The CDR3 sequence: CASSLSRTGGYEQYF. DNA for the CDR3: TGTGCCAGCAGCTTGTCCCGGACAGGGGGCTACGAGCAGTACTTC.

J is TRBJ1-1 and V is TRBV27, with TRBD1 identical over 10 bases. This CDR3 contains 14 residues. V gave up 10 bases and J gave up 1 base; unmatched junction bases: 6. The germline gives CDR1 MNHEY, CDR2 SMNVEV (reference sequence). CDR3 DNA sequence: TGTGCCACCCGACAGGGGGCGACGAACACTGAAGCTTTCTTT. It encodes CATRQGATNTEAFF.

The rearrangement links TRBV19 to TRBJ1-1; TRBD1 matches at 7 bases. With 3 bases clipped from V and 4 bases from J, the junction kept 5 bases outside the gene matches. The CDR3 extends over 14 amino acids. CDR1 and CDR2 from the germline V gene are LNHDA and SQIVND (reference sequence). The CDR3 bases are TGTGCCAGTAGTATTTATAGGGGGCCCACTGAAGCTTTCTTT. Amino acids: CASSIYRGPTEAFF. Filled out from reference TRBV19 and TRBJ1-1, the complete variable domain reads DGGITQSPKYLFRKEGQNVTLSCEQNLNHDAMYWYRQDPGQGLRLIYYSQIVNDFQKGDIAEGYSVSREKKESFPLTVTSAQKNPTAFYLCASSIYRGPTEAFFGQGTRLTVV.

The chain employs TRBV5-1 and TRBJ2-7; TRBD2 might be the D (5 bases). Germline V gene data show CDR1 as SGHRS and CDR2 as YFSETQ. Trimming took off 0 bases at V and 3 bases at J, with 13 bases between the two ends. CDR3 length: 15 residues. Written as DNA, the CDR3 is TGCGCCAGCAGCTTGGCCGGTCAAGGGAGCTACGAGCAGTACTTC. It specifies CASSLAGQGSYEQYF.

The chain recombines TRBV11-2 with TRBJ2-1; a weak D match, TRBD2 (6 bases). From germline, CDR1 is SGHAT and CDR2 FQNNGV. The CDR3 covers 15 residues. The V end was cut by 7 bases, the J end by 7 bases, with 20 bases between. This chain's CDR3 is CASTLSGGAGNEQFF. The CDR3 region has the DNA TGTGCCAGCACCCTTAGTGGGGGTGCGGGGAATGAGCAGTTCTTC.

This clone was counted a single time. The chain is built from TRBV18 and TRBJ2-1, with 11 bases that match TRBD2. The trim removed 3 bases at V and 7 bases at J, leaving 8 bases unmatched. Germline values: CDR1 KGHSH, CDR2 LQKENI. This CDR3 spans 16 amino acids. CDR3 DNA: TGTGCCAGCTCACCCGAGTTAGCGGGGGGGCTGAATGAGCAGTTCTTC. Protein sequence: CASSPELAGGLNEQFF.